This T cell receptor beta chain derives from a study of graft-versus-host responses after intestinal transplantation. Background on the study: Anti-thymocyte globulin induction, then tacrolimus and steroids for two to four years, went to all recipients.

Generated by immunoSEQ multiplex PCR, the TCRdb table keeps only in-frame clones and is missing some. The sample lists fewer than 50,000 clones, about 81% occurring once. Details on this clone: Its cognate antigen is unknown. The same CDR3 arises from other DNA sequences in this sample as well.

Trimming removed 3 bases at V and 8 bases at J, with 22 bases between. The CDR3 covers 16 residues. Germline lookup yields CDR1 ENHRY and CDR2 SYGVKD. The receptor's source is a human donor who was the organ donor for an intestinal transplant. V gene TRBV10-3 combines with J gene TRBJ1-2, with a possible D match to TRBD1 (6 bases). Sequencing used unstimulated CD4+ T cells sorted from spleen or lymph node cells, obtained before transplant. CDR3 coding DNA: TGTGCCATCAGTGATTCGGGTCCGGGGGGCGCGTCCGGCTACACCTTC. Protein sequence: CAISDSGPGGASGYTF.